This T cell receptor (beta chain) is drawn from a study of TIL therapy for anti-PD-1-resistant metastatic lung cancer. Study summary: Tumors were harvested before any PD-1/PD-L1 blockade. Median tumor PD-L1 proportion score was 6%.

Germline V CDR1 and CDR2: SGHRS, YFSETQ. This CDR3 comprises 14 residues. Trimming shortened V by 3 bases and J by 0 bases, and 8 bases separated the two germline ends. Time point here: pre-treatment sample, taken before nivolumab and TIL therapy. The immunoSEQ assay was v3. Repertoires were generated with immunoSEQ multiplex PCR, while TCRdb's copy carries only in-frame clones and drops some. The table records about 52,000 clones, 79% of them present only once. The sample was blood, taken at baseline. The clonotype was recovered from a woman aged 25 to 80 with non-small cell lung cancer. V gene TRBV5-1 combines with J gene TRBJ2-3; D gene unclear. CDR3 in amino acids: CASSSELSTDTQYF. The CDR3 DNA reads as TGCGCCAGCAGCTCGGAACTGAGCACAGATACGCAGTATTTT.